These 7 T cell receptor beta chains were sequenced from one sample in a study of T cell repertoires in cytomegalovirus infection. Their antigens are not known. TCRdb reprocessed the reads with MiXCR, giving one entry per CDR3 protein. The repertoire consists of around 300,000 distinct CDR3 sequences, with less than 25% occurring once and the leading ten covering approximately 19%. Sample: cultured PBMCs, taken from culture after CMV antigen stimulation. These receptor sequences come from a human donor in good health (CMV status not recorded). Some clones in this sample may be carry-over from other donors' samples.

This clonotype showed up just a few times. The V gene is TRBV20-1, the J gene TRBJ2-5; 8 bases are shared with TRBD2. V was pared by 0 bases and J by 5 bases, with 8 bases of the junction left unmatched. Germline CDR1 and CDR2: DFQATT and SNEGSKA (reference sequence). The CDR3 has 15 residues. CDR3 sequence reads: CSARDYRTSKETQYF. The DNA for the CDR3 is TGCAGTGCTAGAGATTACCGGACTAGCAAGGAGACCCAGTACTTC.

The V call is TRBV27, the J call TRBJ2-6; D uncertain. The germline CDR1 and CDR2 sequences are MNHEY and SMNVEV (reference sequence). Trimming stripped 5 bases from V and 0 bases from J, with 14 bases between. The CDR3 is made up of 17 amino acids. In DNA, the CDR3 is TGTGCCAGCAGTCCGCGTTCTTGGAACTCTGGGGCCAACGTCCTGACTTTC. Its protein product is CASSPRSWNSGANVLTF.

The CDR3 nucleotides read TGTGCCAGCAGTTTATCGCTTAACAGGGCGGCGGAGACCCAGTACTTC. Protein product: CASSLSLNRAAETQYF. The chain combines TRBV27 with TRBJ2-5; D might be TRBD1 (6 bases). V lost 0 bases to trimming and J lost 5 bases, with 16 bases between them. This CDR3 is 16 amino acids long. Germline assignment: CDR1 MNHEY and CDR2 SMNVEV (reference sequence).

The chain joins TRBV6-2 or TRBV6-3 to TRBJ2-1; 9 bases are shared with TRBD2. Germline trimming cut 2 bases from V and 6 bases from J; bases unmatched to any gene: 2. Germline V gene sequence: CDR1 MNHEY, CDR2 SVGEGT. CDR3 length: 14 amino acids. CDR3 loop: CASSYAGGTNEQFF. For the CDR3, the DNA is TGTGCCAGCAGTTACGCGGGAGGGACCAATGAGCAGTTCTTC.

This clonotype was picked up one time. This may come from a read error, since a much larger clone is one base off. The chain has TRBV7-6 and TRBJ2-1; weak D call: TRBD2 (5 bases). V shed 5 bases and J shed 5 bases, with 16 bases lying between them. The CDR3 is 15 amino acids. Germline V gene lookup returns CDR1 SGHVS and CDR2 FNYEAQ. As DNA, the CDR3 is TGTGCCAGCAGCCTACCGTCCGGGATTCACAATGAGCAGTTCTTC. Amino acids: CASSLPSGIHNEQFF.

This clonotype was observed a few times. The gene calls are TRBV20-1 and TRBJ2-1; 12 nucleotides line up with TRBD2. V lost 6 bases to trimming and J lost 5 bases; unmatched junction nucleotides: 8. Looked up from germline, CDR1 is DFQATT and CDR2 is SNEGSKA (reference sequence). The CDR3 consists of 15 residues. The CDR3 nucleotides read TGCAGTGCCAAACTAGCGGGAGGTCCCAACAATGAGCAGTTCTTC. Translated, it gives CSAKLAGGPNNEQFF.

This clonotype was seen only a few times. The V and J genes are TRBV29-1 and TRBJ2-1, with 9 bases that match TRBD2. Germline values: CDR1 SQVTM, CDR2 ANQGSEA. This CDR3 is built from 15 residues. Trimming cost V 2 bases and J 9 bases; bases outside gene matches: 11. This CDR3 is CSVELMHSGSSEQFF. The CDR3 bases are TGCAGCGTTGAACTTATGCATAGCGGGAGTAGTGAGCAGTTCTTC.